This entry lists 21 T cell receptor beta chains sequenced from one sample in a study of T cell responses to AZD1222 COVID-19 vaccine. The repertoire was sequenced with immunoSEQ multiplex PCR; TCRdb's copy has only in-frame clones and lacks some. The sample includes 100,000 to 150,000 clones, 80% to 90% of them seen just once. The sequences come from peripheral blood, collected on day 0 of AZD1222 vaccination. These receptors all stem from an adult in good health.

The rearrangement uses TRBV28 and TRBJ1-3; D is uncertain. This CDR3 has 16 residues. V was shortened by 8 bases and J by 4 bases, with 21 bases between the two germline ends. Germline V lookup: CDR1 MDHEN, CDR2 SYDVKM. CDR3 sequence reads: CASSGVAWRPGNTIYF. The CDR3 DNA is TGTGCCAGCTCCGGGGTGGCCTGGAGACCCGGAAACACCATATATTTT.

The V gene is TRBV6-5, the J gene TRBJ1-4; D is undetermined. Trimming removed 0 bases from V and 4 bases from J, with 6 bases in between. CDR1 and CDR2 from the germline V gene are MNHEY and SVGAGI. CDR3 size: 14 residues. In DNA, the CDR3 is TGTGCCAGCAGTTACTCGGTATTTAATGAAAAACTGTTTTTT. Amino acid sequence: CASSYSVFNEKLFF.

Regarding this clone: Other nucleotide sequences from this sample produce the same CDR3. V gene TRBV7-2 combines with J gene TRBJ2-7; TRBD2 agrees at 11 bases. This CDR3 is 16 amino acids long. V lost 5 bases, J lost 3 bases, and 9 bases stayed unmatched. Germline V lookup: CDR1 SGHTA, CDR2 FQGNSA. CDR3 coding DNA: TGTGCCAGCAGCCCCCTTGGGCTAGCGGGGGGCTACGAGCAGTACTTC. It encodes CASSPLGLAGGYEQYF.

For this clone: At one boundary the junction diverges from the germline segment, which might be a read error. This rearrangement joins TRBV7-2 to TRBJ2-7; D might be TRBD2 (5 bases). This CDR3 spans 12 amino acids. Germline values: CDR1 SGHTA, CDR2 FQGNSA. This CDR3 reads CASSPKVFLEDF. The CDR3 bases are TGTGCCAGCAGCCCCAAGGTATTTTTGGAGGACTTC.

The chain recombines TRBV2 with TRBJ2-2; D remains ambiguous. This CDR3 region has 14 residues. CDR1 and CDR2 (germline): SNHLY, FYNNEI. Trimming shortened V by 6 bases and J by 1 base, and 9 bases separated the two germline ends. The CDR3 nucleotides are TGTGCCAGCAGACCGGAGAAGAACACCGGGGAGCTGTTTTTT. Amino acids: CASRPEKNTGELFF.

The rearrangement links TRBV24-1 to TRBJ2-2; 10 bases are shared with TRBD1. The CDR3 is made up of 16 amino acids. From germline, CDR1 is KGHDR and CDR2 SFDVKD. J gave up 5 bases and V 3 bases, and 5 bases lay outside the gene matches. The CDR3 spells CATSDPGQGSTGELFF. The DNA for the CDR3 is TGTGCCACCAGTGATCCGGGACAGGGGTCTACCGGGGAGCTGTTTTTT.

The V call is TRBV4-3, the J call TRBJ2-3; no reliable D call. CDR3 length: 12 residues. V was trimmed by 3 bases and J by 4 bases, leaving 5 bases between them. In germline, CDR1 is LGHNA, CDR2 YSLEER. The CDR3 sequence is CASSQTPDTQYF. CDR3 DNA sequence: TGCGCCAGCAGCCAGACCCCAGATACGCAGTATTTT.

The chain links TRBV18 to TRBJ2-5; perhaps TRBD2 as D (6 bases). This CDR3 is 14 amino acids long. Germline V lookup: CDR1 KGHSH, CDR2 LQKENI. Trimming took off 0 bases at V and 2 bases at J, with 7 bases between the two ends. In DNA, the CDR3 is TGTGCCAGCTCACCACCCGCGGGGCAAGAGACCCAGTACTTC. As protein: CASSPPAGQETQYF.

This clone was detected a few times. The chain links TRBV4-2 to TRBJ1-6; 9 bases are a match to TRBD1. This CDR3 has 16 residues. J was trimmed by 12 bases and V by 0 bases; bases with no gene match: 9. Looked up from germline, CDR1 is LGHNA and CDR2 is YNFKEQ. The CDR3 DNA sequence: TGTGCCAGCAGCCAAGATACGGGACAGGGTAAACAACCCCTCCACTTT. Its protein is CASSQDTGQGKQPLHF.

The chain links TRBV7-2 to TRBJ1-2, with D perhaps matching TRBD1 (6 bases). The CDR3 has 14 residues. With 2 bases removed from V and 4 bases from J, the gap between germline ends came to 11 bases. Germline-derived CDR1 and CDR2 are SGHTA and FQGNSA. The CDR3: CASSLNTGPYGYTF. CDR3 sequence (DNA): TGTGCCAGCAGCTTAAATACAGGGCCCTATGGCTACACCTTC.

The CDR3 region has the DNA TGTGCCAGTAGTAACAGGGTGGGGACTGAAGCTTTCTTT. Translating gives CASSNRVGTEAFF. This rearrangement joins TRBV19 to TRBJ1-1; D may be TRBD1 (6 bases). The ends were cut back, 4 bases at V and 5 bases at J, with 11 bases in the middle. The CDR3 extends over 13 amino acids. Germline assignment: CDR1 LNHDA and CDR2 SQIVND (reference sequence).

The V call is TRBV12-3 or TRBV12-4, the J call TRBJ2-7, with 8 bases lining up with TRBD1. The V and J ends lost 6 bases and 12 bases, in that order; junction bases with no gene match: 13. The CDR3 has 13 amino acids. CDR3 in DNA: TGTGCCAGCAGCAGGCAGGGGGCGAGAGGTCGGTACTTC. It codes for CASSRQGARGRYF.

This clone appeared a single time. This chain links TRBV15 with TRBJ1-5; D possibly corresponds to TRBD1 (5 bases). With 5 bases removed from V and 0 bases from J, the gap between germline ends came to 14 bases. The CDR3 covers 16 residues. Germline loops: CDR1 LNHNV, CDR2 YYDKDF (reference sequence). The CDR3 is CATSRTGTDSNQPQHF. CDR3 sequence (DNA): TGTGCCACCAGCCGAACCGGGACGGATAGCAATCAGCCCCAGCATTTT.

A single count supports this clone. V usage is TRBV14 and J usage is TRBJ2-7; D assignment may be TRBD1 or TRBD2 (5 bases each). CDR3 length equals 13 residues. The germline V and J ends were trimmed by 3 bases and 9 bases, with 15 bases remaining between them. Germline V gene lookup returns CDR1 SGHDN and CDR2 FVKESK. The CDR3 region is CASSQGVQVVQYF. The CDR3 nucleotides read TGTGCCAGCAGCCAGGGGGTGCAGGTCGTGCAGTACTTC.

This clone was picked up a small number of times. J is TRBJ1-2 and V is TRBV29-1; TRBD1 matches 11 bases. The ends lost 6 bases at V and 8 bases at J; junction bases unmatched: 11. The CDR3 is 14 amino acids. Germline V gene lookup returns CDR1 SQVTM and CDR2 ANQGSEA. In DNA, the CDR3 is TGCAGCGTGCTCCCCGGGACAGGGGGGAGCGGCTACACCTTC. Translated: CSVLPGTGGSGYTF.

The gene calls are TRBV19 and TRBJ1-2, with 10 bases identical to TRBD1. This CDR3 spans 14 amino acids. The J segment lost 5 bases and the V segment lost 8 bases, leaving 8 bases of the junction unmatched. The germline V gene encodes CDR1 LNHDA and CDR2 SQIVND (reference sequence). The CDR3 protein is CASSGTGEVYGYTF. The DNA of the CDR3 is TGTGCCAGTTCCGGGACAGGGGAAGTTTATGGCTACACCTTC. The entire variable domain, with the rest obtained from reference TRBV19 and TRBJ1-2, is as follows: DGGITQSPKYLFRKEGQNVTLSCEQNLNHDAMYWYRQDPGQGLRLIYYSQIVNDFQKGDIAEGYSVSREKKESFPLTVTSAQKNPTAFYLCASSGTGEVYGYTFGSGTRLTVV.

The V call is TRBV6-5, the J call TRBJ1-1; maybe TRBD1 (6 bases). V was pared by 5 bases and J by 1 base, with 8 bases between. Germline values: CDR1 MNHEY, CDR2 SVGAGI. CDR3 length equals 13 residues. CDR3 loop: CASSKQGNTEAFF. As DNA, the CDR3 is TGTGCCAGCAGTAAACAGGGGAACACTGAAGCTTTCTTT.

The chain links TRBV29-1 to TRBJ1-1; 12 bases line up with TRBD1. This CDR3 comprises 15 residues. Germline V gives CDR1 SQVTM, CDR2 ANQGSEA. J was trimmed by 3 bases and V by 6 bases; bases with no gene match: 8. The CDR3 sequence is CSVTGTGGAYTEAFF. The CDR3 region has the DNA TGCAGCGTAACCGGGACAGGGGGCGCGTACACTGAAGCTTTCTTT.

V usage is TRBV14 and J usage is TRBJ1-4; 10 bases map to TRBD1. Trimming removed 4 bases from V and 8 bases from J; junction bases left unmatched: 7. The CDR3 is 15 residues long. Germline V gene sequence: CDR1 SGHDN, CDR2 FVKESK. The CDR3 spells CASSPWTGGREKLFF. The CDR3 nucleotides are TGTGCCAGCAGCCCTTGGACAGGGGGAAGAGAAAAACTGTTTTTT.

The chain combines TRBV19 with TRBJ1-5; a possible D gene is TRBD1 (6 bases). The CDR3 totals 14 residues. The ends were cut back, 9 bases at V and 5 bases at J, with 17 bases in the middle. Germline V lookup: CDR1 LNHDA, CDR2 SQIVND (reference sequence). Here the CDR3 DNA reads TGTGCCAGCCAGTCGCCCGACAGGTATCAGCCCCAGCATTTT. Encoded protein: CASQSPDRYQPQHF.

This clone was recorded only once. J is TRBJ2-1 and V is TRBV5-1; no firm D call. This CDR3 has 14 residues. V lost 0 bases and J lost 8, with 12 bases in between. Germline values: CDR1 SGHRS, CDR2 YFSETQ. CDR3 bases: TGCGCCAGCAGCTTGGAAGGGTCCAGCGATGAGCAGTTCTTC. It codes for CASSLEGSSDEQFF.